Below, one T cell receptor (beta chain) is given with its context. From the 5' RACE reads, TCRdb lists one entry per CDR3 protein and no DNA. The sample has about 380,000 distinct CDR3 sequences; the top ten hold 2% to 3%. Blood was drawn once per donor, and each sample measured 2 to 2.5 ml. Total RNA isolation used whole blood (no T cell sorting was performed). The data originate from a study of monozygotic twins with inflammatory bowel disease. Looked up from germline, CDR1 is MGHRA and CDR2 is YSYEKL. The CDR3 is 17 residues long. This receptor was taken from a human donor with ulcerative colitis or Crohn's disease, or a healthy co-twin of an affected twin (not recorded which). What was sequenced was blood. The genes are TRBV4-1 and TRBJ2-3; TCRdb returns TRBD2, unconfirmable since there is no DNA. The CDR3 sequence: CASSKDGGAFSTDTQYF.